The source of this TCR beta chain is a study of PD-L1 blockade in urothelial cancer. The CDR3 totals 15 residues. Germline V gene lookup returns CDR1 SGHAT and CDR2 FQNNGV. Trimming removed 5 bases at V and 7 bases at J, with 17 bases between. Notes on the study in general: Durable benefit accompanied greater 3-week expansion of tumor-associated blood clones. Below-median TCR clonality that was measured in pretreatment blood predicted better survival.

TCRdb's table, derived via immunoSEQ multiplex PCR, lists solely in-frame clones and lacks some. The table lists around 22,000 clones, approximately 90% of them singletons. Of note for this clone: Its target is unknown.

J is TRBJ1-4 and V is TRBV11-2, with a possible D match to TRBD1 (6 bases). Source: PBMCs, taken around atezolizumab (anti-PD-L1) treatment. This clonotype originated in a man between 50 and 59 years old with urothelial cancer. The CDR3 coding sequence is TGTGCCAGCAGCGAGATGGGGGGGCAAGGTGAAAAACTGTTTTTT. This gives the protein CASSEMGGQGEKLFF.